This TCR beta chain was profiled in a study of shared clonotypes between healthy human individuals. The donors, all of them Caucasian adults, lived in Nashville, Tennessee. With ten immunoSEQ deep assay plates, unsorted PBMC DNA underwent sequencing. How the authors handled the data: ImmunoSEQ output held junction-only sequences without quality scores, so filtering differed. Sequenced by immunoSEQ multiplex PCR; TCRdb stores in-frame clones only, minus some. Clonal size and the V and J genes are those of that table, whereas D and trimming came from the DNA. The table lists around 500,000 clones, around 79% of them singletons. The length of the CDR3 is 15 residues. Per the germline V gene, CDR1 is LNHDA and CDR2 is SQIVND (reference sequence). The V and J ends lost 3 bases and 3 bases respectively, with 13 bases between them.

V is TRBV19 and J is TRBJ2-3, with D tentatively TRBD1 (6 bases). The sample consisted of PBMCs. The sequence was obtained from a woman in her 40s in good health. Some clones in this sample may be carry-over from other donors' samples. CDR3 in DNA: TGTGCCAGTAGTATGAGGGGGATGTTGACAGATACGCAGTATTTT. Its protein product is CASSMRGMLTDTQYF.